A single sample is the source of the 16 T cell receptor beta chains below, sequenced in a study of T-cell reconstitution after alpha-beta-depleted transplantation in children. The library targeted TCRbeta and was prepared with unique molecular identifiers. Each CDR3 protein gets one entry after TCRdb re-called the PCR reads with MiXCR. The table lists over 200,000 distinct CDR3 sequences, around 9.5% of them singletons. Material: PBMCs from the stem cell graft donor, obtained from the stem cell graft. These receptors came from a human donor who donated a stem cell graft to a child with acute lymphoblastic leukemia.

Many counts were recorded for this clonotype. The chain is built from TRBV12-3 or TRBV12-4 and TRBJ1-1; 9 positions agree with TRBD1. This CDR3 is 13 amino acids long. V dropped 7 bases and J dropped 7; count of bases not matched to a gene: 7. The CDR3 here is CASTRDRAGEAFF. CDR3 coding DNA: TGTGCCAGCACCCGGGACAGGGCGGGTGAAGCTTTCTTT.

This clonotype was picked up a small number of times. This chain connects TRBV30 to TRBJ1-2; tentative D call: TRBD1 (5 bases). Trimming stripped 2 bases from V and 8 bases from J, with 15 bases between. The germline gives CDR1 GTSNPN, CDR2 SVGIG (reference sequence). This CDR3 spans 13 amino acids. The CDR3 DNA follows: TGTGCCTGGAGTCCCCAGGGAGTGCGGGGCTACACCTTC. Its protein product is CAWSPQGVRGYTF.

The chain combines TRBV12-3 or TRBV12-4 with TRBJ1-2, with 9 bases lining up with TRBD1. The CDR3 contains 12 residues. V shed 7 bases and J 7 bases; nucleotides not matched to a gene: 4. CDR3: CASKTTGGGYTF. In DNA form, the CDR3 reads TGTGCCAGCAAAACGACAGGGGGTGGCTACACCTTC.

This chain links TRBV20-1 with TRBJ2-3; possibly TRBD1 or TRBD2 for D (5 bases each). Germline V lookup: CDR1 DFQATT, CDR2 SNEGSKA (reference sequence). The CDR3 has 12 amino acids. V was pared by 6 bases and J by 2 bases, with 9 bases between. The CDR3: CSAGDHTDTQYF. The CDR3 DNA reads TGCAGTGCCGGGGACCACACAGATACGCAGTATTTT.

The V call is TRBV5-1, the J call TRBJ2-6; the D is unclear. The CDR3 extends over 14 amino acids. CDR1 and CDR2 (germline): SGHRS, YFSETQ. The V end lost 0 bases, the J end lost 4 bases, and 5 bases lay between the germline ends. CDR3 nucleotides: TGCGCCAGCAGCTTGGTTAGGGGGGCCAACGTCCTGACTTTC. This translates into CASSLVRGANVLTF.

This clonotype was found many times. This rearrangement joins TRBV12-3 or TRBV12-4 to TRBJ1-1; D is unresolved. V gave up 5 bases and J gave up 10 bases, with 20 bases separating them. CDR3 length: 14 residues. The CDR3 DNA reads TGTGCCAGCAGTGGCCCTGTGGAGCGGATTCGAGCTTTCTTT. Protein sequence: CASSGPVERIRAFF.

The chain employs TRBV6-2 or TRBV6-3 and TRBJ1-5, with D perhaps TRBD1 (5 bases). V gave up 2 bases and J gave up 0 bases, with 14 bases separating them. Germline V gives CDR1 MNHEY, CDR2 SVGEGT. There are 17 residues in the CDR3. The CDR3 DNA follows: TGTGCCAGCAGTTACCGAGGGACGGCCCTTAGCAATCAGCCCCAGCATTTT. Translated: CASSYRGTALSNQPQHF.

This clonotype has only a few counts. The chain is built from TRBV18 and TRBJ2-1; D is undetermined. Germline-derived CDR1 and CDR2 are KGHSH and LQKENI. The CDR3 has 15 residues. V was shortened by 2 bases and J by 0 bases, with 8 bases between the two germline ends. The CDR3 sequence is CASSPGSGSYNEQFF. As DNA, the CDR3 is TGTGCCAGCTCACCAGGCTCGGGCTCCTACAATGAGCAGTTCTTC.

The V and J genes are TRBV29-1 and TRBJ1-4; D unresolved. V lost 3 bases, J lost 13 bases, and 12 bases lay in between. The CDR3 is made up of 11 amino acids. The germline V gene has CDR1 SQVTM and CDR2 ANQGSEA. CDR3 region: CSVEVPAGLFF. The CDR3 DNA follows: TGCAGCGTTGAGGTCCCTGCGGGACTGTTTTTT.

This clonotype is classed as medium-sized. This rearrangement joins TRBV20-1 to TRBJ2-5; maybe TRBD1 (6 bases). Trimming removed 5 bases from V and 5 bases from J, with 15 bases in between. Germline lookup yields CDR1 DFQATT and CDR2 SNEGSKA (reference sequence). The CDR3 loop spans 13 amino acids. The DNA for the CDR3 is TGCAGTGCTCGCCTAACAGGGTGGGAGACCCAGTACTTC. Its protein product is CSARLTGWETQYF.

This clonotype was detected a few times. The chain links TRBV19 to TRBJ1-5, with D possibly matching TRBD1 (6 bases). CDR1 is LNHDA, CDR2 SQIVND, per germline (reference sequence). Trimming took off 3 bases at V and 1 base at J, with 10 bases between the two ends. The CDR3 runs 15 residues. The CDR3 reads CASSIQGLSNQPQHF. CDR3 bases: TGTGCCAGTAGTATCCAGGGGCTGAGCAATCAGCCCCAGCATTTT.

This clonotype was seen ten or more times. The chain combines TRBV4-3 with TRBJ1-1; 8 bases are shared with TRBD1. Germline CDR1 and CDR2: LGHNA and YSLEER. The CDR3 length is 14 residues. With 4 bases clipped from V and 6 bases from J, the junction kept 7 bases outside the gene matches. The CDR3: CASSPGQVAPEAFF. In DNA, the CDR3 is TGCGCCAGCAGCCCGGGACAGGTCGCCCCTGAAGCTTTCTTT.

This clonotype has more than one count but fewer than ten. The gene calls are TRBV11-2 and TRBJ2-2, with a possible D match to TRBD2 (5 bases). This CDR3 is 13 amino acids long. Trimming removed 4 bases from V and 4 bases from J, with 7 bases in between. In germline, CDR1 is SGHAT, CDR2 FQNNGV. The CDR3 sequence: CASSSLATGELFF. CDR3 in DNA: TGTGCCAGCAGCTCCCTAGCCACCGGGGAGCTGTTTTTT. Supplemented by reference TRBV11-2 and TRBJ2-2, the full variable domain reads EAGVAQSPRYKIIEKRQSVAFWCNPISGHATLYWYQQILGQGPKLLIQFQNNGVVDDSQLPKDRFSAERLKGVDSTLKIQPAKLEDSAVYLCASSSLATGELFFGEGSRLTVL.

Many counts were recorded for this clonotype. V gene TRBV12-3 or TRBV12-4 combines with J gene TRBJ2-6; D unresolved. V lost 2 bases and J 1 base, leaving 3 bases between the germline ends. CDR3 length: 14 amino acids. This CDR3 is CASSLQSGANVLTF. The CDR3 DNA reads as TGTGCCAGCAGTTTACAGTCTGGGGCCAACGTCCTGACTTTC.

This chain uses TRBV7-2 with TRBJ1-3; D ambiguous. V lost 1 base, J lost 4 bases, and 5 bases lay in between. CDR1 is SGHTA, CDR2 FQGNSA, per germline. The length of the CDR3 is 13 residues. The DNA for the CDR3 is TGTGCCAGCAGCTTAGTCCCGGGAAACACCATATATTTT. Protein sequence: CASSLVPGNTIYF.

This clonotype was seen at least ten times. The CDR3 is CASRFWTGGWVSNQPQHF. The CDR3 DNA sequence: TGTGCCAGCAGGTTCTGGACAGGGGGTTGGGTTAGCAATCAGCCCCAGCATTTT. The gene calls are TRBV12-3 or TRBV12-4 and TRBJ1-5, with TRBD1 matching 10 bases. The length of the CDR3 is 18 residues. The V gene end was trimmed by 6 bases and the J gene end by 0 bases; junction bases not matched to a gene: 11.